Presented here are 5 T cell receptor beta chains from one specimen sequenced in a study of blood T cells in healthy people across ages. It was with a sample-barcoded 5' primer and a J-beta primer mix that a second PCR of roughly 6 to 12 cycles was run. TCRdb fed the 5' RACE reads into MiXCR, producing one record per CDR3 protein. The sample comprises roughly 1.4 million distinct CDR3 sequences, roughly 59% of which are singletons, and about 6.3% rests with the top ten. The sequenced sample consisted of blood. The source of these receptors is a man between 18 and 29 years old in good health.

The chain employs TRBV28 and TRBJ2-7, with a tentative D call TRBD2 (6 bases). The CDR3 has 15 residues. The V end lost 3 bases, the J end lost 0 bases, and 12 bases lay between the germline ends. Per the germline V gene, CDR1 is MDHEN and CDR2 is SYDVKM. The chain's CDR3 is CASSFVGGNSYEQYF. CDR3 sequence (DNA): TGTGCCAGCAGTTTCGTGGGGGGAAACTCCTACGAGCAGTACTTC.

This clonotype was recorded a few times. The V gene is TRBV29-1, the J gene TRBJ2-2; D may be TRBD2 (5 bases). Per the germline V gene, CDR1 is SQVTM and CDR2 is ANQGSEA. This CDR3 has 14 residues. Trimming removed 6 bases at V and 2 bases at J, with 13 bases between. The CDR3 DNA is TGCAGCGTCTCGAGCGGTGGTAACACCGGGGAGCTGTTTTTT. As protein: CSVSSGGNTGELFF.

Details on this clonotype: The junction shows a germline mismatch at one end, possibly a read error. The chain uses TRBV4-3 and TRBJ2-5; D unclear. The CDR3 is made up of 13 amino acids. Germline V lookup: CDR1 LGHNA, CDR2 YSLEER. The CDR3 protein is CVSSQHLGETQYF. In DNA, the CDR3 is TGCGTCAGCAGCCAACATCTGGGTGAGACCCAGTACTTC.

CDR3 nucleotides: TGTGCCAGCAGCGTAGATGTCGGGACCCAGTACTTC. Encoded protein: CASSVDVGTQYF. J is TRBJ2-5 and V is TRBV9; unclear D gene. The CDR3 contains 12 residues. Per germline, CDR1 SGDLS and CDR2 YYNGEE. The V gene lost 0 bases and the J gene lost 7 bases, with 7 bases spanning the gap.

The V call is TRBV9, the J call TRBJ1-2; perhaps TRBD1 as D (5 bases). V lost 0 bases and J lost 2, with 8 bases in between. This CDR3 is built from 14 residues. Looked up from germline, CDR1 is SGDLS and CDR2 is YYNGEE. For the CDR3, the DNA is TGTGCCAGCAGCGTAGCTTGGGGGAACTATGGCTACACCTTC. It specifies CASSVAWGNYGYTF. Complete variable domain (other parts from reference TRBV9 and TRBJ1-2): DSGVTQTPKHLITATGQRVTLRCSPRSGDLSVYWYQQSLDQGLQFLIQYYNGEERAKGNILERFSAQQFPDLHSELNLSSLELGDSALYFCASSVAWGNYGYTFGSGTRLTVV.